This is a list of T cell receptor beta chains from one sample in a study of cytomegalovirus exposure and HLA in healthy donors. Repertoires were generated with immunoSEQ multiplex PCR, while TCRdb's copy carries only in-frame clones and drops some. Among roughly 150,000 clones listed, less than 90% were seen once. The specimen sequenced was PBMCs. These receptors all come from a man aged 30 to 45 in good health and CMV-seronegative. Both conserved end residues are part of each CDR3. D genes are given only for firm matches. Clone sizes are given selectively: once, few, many, or a class where the clone is expanded.

>.|TRBJ2-1|TRBV14|.
TGTGCCAGCAGCCAACCCCCCGTTCGCTCCTACAATGAGCAGTTCTTC
CASSQPPVRSYNEQFF
>.|TRBJ1-2|TRBV28|.
TGTGCCAGTCTTCCCCCAGGGTTCTATGGCTACACCTTC
CASLPPGFYGYTF
>.|TRBJ1-1|TRBV27|.
TGTGCCAGCAGTCCCGCCGGGGGGAGCACTGAAGCTTTCTTT
CASSPAGGSTEAFF
>.|TRBJ2-7|TRBV11-2|.
TGTGCCAGCAGCCCCCGGGACTTCAGCCTCCGGGAGCAGTACTTC
CASSPRDFSLREQYF
>.|TRBJ2-1|TRBV4-1|TRBD2
TGCGCCAGCAGCCATAAAGCGGGAGCCCACTACAATGAGCAGTTCTTC
CASSHKAGAHYNEQFF
>.|TRBJ1-4|TRBV19|TRBD1
TGTGCCTCGGGACAGGTGATTAATGAAAAACTGTTTTTT
CASGQVINEKLFF
>.|TRBJ2-3|TRBV27|.
TGTGCCAGCAGTCCCGGGAACAGCGAAGATACGCAGTATTTT
CASSPGNSEDTQYF
>.|TRBJ2-7|TRBV2|TRBD1
TGTGCCAGCAGGCCGGGACAGGGGTCAAGCGGGGCCTACGAGCAGTACTTC
CASRPGQGSSGAYEQYF
>.|TRBJ2-1|TRBV6-6|TRBD2
TGTGCCAGCAGTCTCTTAGCGGGGAACGACGGGGATGAGCAGTTCTTC
CASSLLAGNDGDEQFF
>.|TRBJ1-2|TRBV11-3|.
TGTGCCAGCAGCTTTGGACAGATCAATGGCTACACCTTC
CASSFGQINGYTF
>.|TRBJ2-3|TRBV9|.
TGTGCCAGCAGCGTGAGGGAGGGGGGCACAGATACGCAGTATTTT
CASSVREGGTDTQYF
>.|TRBJ2-1|TRBV4-3|.
TGCGCCAGCAGCCAAGATACCGGGGACAATGAGCAGTTCTTC
CASSQDTGDNEQFF
>.|TRBJ1-6|TRBV30|TRBD1
TGTGCCTCTTCGACAGGGCGTTCACCCCTCCACTTT
CASSTGRSPLHF
>.|TRBJ2-1|TRBV7-2|TRBD2
TGTGCCAGCAGCTTAGCATTTATCGGGACTAGGTATGAGCAGTTCTTC
CASSLAFIGTRYEQFF
>.|TRBJ2-1|TRBV13|TRBD2
TGTGCCGGCAGATCCGGGACTACCTACTACAATGAGCAGTTCTTC
CAGRSGTTYYNEQFF
>few|TRBJ1-4|TRBV4-1|.
TGCGCCAGCAGCCAAGATAATACAATCCCTGCAACTAATGAAAAACTGTTTTTT
CASSQDNTIPATNEKLFF
>.|TRBJ2-3|TRBV19|TRBD2
TGTGCCAGTAGCGCGGGGGCTAGCGGGGGGCGAGGTACGCAGTATTTT
CASSAGASGGRGTQYF
>.|TRBJ2-2|TRBV6-5|TRBD1
TGTGCCAGCAGTTACGAGGGGGCTGACACCGGGGAGCTGTTTTTT
CASSYEGADTGELFF
>.|TRBJ2-1|TRBV18|.
TGTGCCAGCTCACCTGCACTAGCCCTCTACAATGAGCAGTTCTTC
CASSPALALYNEQFF
>once|TRBJ2-7|TRBV6-5|.
TGTGCCAGCAGTCGCGGCAGCGAGCAGTACTTC
CASSRGSEQYF
>.|TRBJ1-1|TRBV5-1|TRBD1
TGCGCCAGCAGCATCGGGACAGGTGGCCCTGAAGCTTTCTTT
CASSIGTGGPEAFF
>few|TRBJ2-1|TRBV7-2|TRBD1
TGTGCCAGCAGCTTAGCGGGGACAGGGACCTACAATGAGCAGTTCTTC
CASSLAGTGTYNEQFF
>.|TRBJ2-3|TRBV6-6|.
TGTGCCAGCTCCTGGGGGGTTCAGGGAGGCACAGATACGCAGTATTTT
CASSWGVQGGTDTQYF
>.|TRBJ2-5|TRBV19|.
TGTGCCAGAGCAACGGGGGGCGGGAGCCGAGGCGAGACCCAGTACTTC
CARATGGGSRGETQYF
>few|TRBJ2-7|TRBV6-6|TRBD1
TGTGCCAGCAACGACAGGGCCGGGGAGCAGTACTTC
CASNDRAGEQYF
>.|TRBJ2-1|TRBV27|TRBD2
TGTGCCAGCAGTTTAACGGTAGCGGGGGAACCGCTCGTCAATGAGCAGTTCTTC
CASSLTVAGEPLVNEQFF
>.|TRBJ2-2|TRBV13|.
TGTGCCAGCAACCTGGGGGGGAACACCGGGGAGCTGTTTTTT
CASNLGGNTGELFF
>.|TRBJ1-5|TRBV28|.
TGTGCCACATCAGGGTCGGTGGGGAATCAGCCCCAGCATTTT
CATSGSVGNQPQHF
>.|TRBJ2-7|TRBV6-5|TRBD1
TGTGCCAGCAGGGCGACAGGGGATGCGGCTCACGAGCAGTACTTC
CASRATGDAAHEQYF
>.|TRBJ2-3|TRBV7-8|.
TGTGCCAGCAGCCCCTCGGGACACTCCTTTGTCACAGATACGCAGTATTTT
CASSPSGHSFVTDTQYF
>.|TRBJ2-3|TRBV5-1|TRBD2
TGCGCCAGCAGCTTGCGTAGGCTAGCGGGAACAGATACGCAGTATTTT
CASSLRRLAGTDTQYF
>.|TRBJ1-2|TRBV6-1|TRBD1
TGTGCCAGCAGTGAATCCAGGGGGGTCCCTAACTATGGCTACACCTTC
CASSESRGVPNYGYTF
>.|TRBJ2-3|TRBV5-6|TRBD2
TGTGCCAGCAGCTACCGACTAGCGGGGAGCACAGATACGCAGTATTTT
CASSYRLAGSTDTQYF
>.|TRBJ1-5|TRBV18|.
TGTGCCAGCTCACCCTTAACAGGGAGCAATCAGCCCCAGCATTTT
CASSPLTGSNQPQHF
>.|TRBJ2-1|TRBV7-6|.
TGTGCCAGCAGCTTAGCCAGCTACAATGAGCAGTTCTTC
CASSLASYNEQFF
>.|TRBJ2-7|TRBV7-9|.
TGTTCCAGCAGCCCTAGCTTCGACGAGCAGTACTTC
CSSSPSFDEQYF
>.|TRBJ2-3|TRBV11-3|.
TGTGCCAGCAGCTTAGGCGGCAGCCCCACAGATACGCAGTATTTT
CASSLGGSPTDTQYF
>.|TRBJ2-1|TRBV28|TRBD2
TGTGCCAGCAGCGCCCCTAGCGGGGGGGCTTGGGAGCAGTTCTTC
CASSAPSGGAWEQFF
>.|TRBJ1-2|TRBV18|TRBD1
TGTGCCAGCTCACCCGGGACAGGGAAACATGGCTACACCTTC
CASSPGTGKHGYTF
>.|TRBJ2-7|TRBV19|.
TGTGCCAGTAGTAGAACAGGGTTATCCTACGAGCAGTACTTC
CASSRTGLSYEQYF